These 15 T cell receptor beta chains share one sample of origin, sequenced in a study of cytomegalovirus exposure and HLA in healthy donors. Sequenced by immunoSEQ multiplex PCR; TCRdb stores in-frame clones only, minus some. The sample shows 120,000 to 150,000 clones, 70% to 90% of them seen only once. Sequenced: PBMCs. All receptors derive from a man between 18 and 29 years old in good health and CMV-seronegative.

The V and J genes are TRBV2 and TRBJ2-7; TRBD1 aligns across 8 bases. V dropped 6 bases and J dropped 2; count of bases not matched to a gene: 9. CDR3 length: 15 residues. Per the germline V gene, CDR1 is SNHLY and CDR2 is FYNNEI. CDR3 region: CASSATRGRPYEQYF. The DNA for the CDR3 is TGTGCCAGCAGCGCCACCAGGGGGCGCCCCTACGAGCAGTACTTC.

The chain carries TRBV6-5 and TRBJ2-7; 8 bases match TRBD2. Germline lookup yields CDR1 MNHEY and CDR2 SVGAGI. V dropped 7 bases and J dropped 2; count of bases not matched to a gene: 10. The CDR3 consists of 15 residues. The CDR3 loop is CASTSSTSGAYEQYF. The DNA for the CDR3 is TGTGCCAGCACCTCTTCAACTAGCGGAGCCTACGAGCAGTACTTC.

This chain connects TRBV13 to TRBJ1-4, with D maybe TRBD1 (6 bases). The CDR3 extends over 17 amino acids. Germline lookup yields CDR1 PRHDT and CDR2 FYEKMQ (reference sequence). V was shortened by 4 bases and J by 8 bases, with 23 bases between the two germline ends. The CDR3 coding sequence is TGTGCCAGCAGCTCGTACGGGGAGGGGGGGTCCTCCGAAAAACTGTTTTTT. This encodes CASSSYGEGGSSEKLFF.

The chain joins TRBV7-8 to TRBJ2-7; D gene unclear. Germline V CDR1 and CDR2: SGHVS, FQNEAQ. The CDR3 contains 11 residues. Trimming shortened V by 3 bases and J by 3 bases, and 3 bases separated the two germline ends. The CDR3 bases are TGTGCCAGCAGCTTCCTCTACGAGCAGTACTTC. It translates to CASSFLYEQYF.

DNA for the CDR3: TGCGCCAGCAGCGAGCCAGGGCTCGGCGAGCAGTACTTC. Its translation is CASSEPGLGEQYF. The chain has TRBV5-1 and TRBJ2-7, with D perhaps TRBD1 (5 bases). The CDR3 sequence is 13 residues long. Germline V gene data show CDR1 as SGHRS and CDR2 as YFSETQ. V lost 4 bases and J lost 6, with 14 bases in between. Full variable domain (missing parts from reference TRBV5-1 and TRBJ2-7): KAGVTQTPRYLIKTRGQQVTLSCSPISGHRSVSWYQQTPGQGLQFLFEYFSETQRNKGNFPGRFSGRQFSNSRSEMNVSTLELGDSALYLCASSEPGLGEQYFGPGTRLTVT.

This clone was recorded once. This chain links TRBV27 with TRBJ2-2, with D tentatively TRBD2 (5 bases). V was shortened by 5 bases and J by 1 base, with 11 bases between the two germline ends. CDR3 size: 15 residues. Germline values: CDR1 MNHEY, CDR2 SMNVEV (reference sequence). DNA for the CDR3: TGTGCCAGCAGTCGTCTCGGGGAGAACACCGGGGAGCTGTTTTTT. Protein: CASSRLGENTGELFF.

DNA of the CDR3: TGTGCCAGCAGTCCCCAAGGGACAGGAGTACTCTACGAGCAGTACTTC. The encoded protein is CASSPQGTGVLYEQYF. The rearrangement uses TRBV28 and TRBJ2-7, with TRBD1 matching 8 bases. The CDR3 loop spans 16 amino acids. V lost 5 bases, J lost 3 bases, and 12 bases stayed unmatched. Germline V lookup: CDR1 MDHEN, CDR2 SYDVKM.

The chain is built from TRBV6-5 and TRBJ2-7; TRBD2 might be the D (6 bases). V was pared by 5 bases and J by 0 bases, with 11 bases between. Germline values: CDR1 MNHEY, CDR2 SVGAGI. This CDR3 comprises 14 residues. DNA of the CDR3: TGTGCCAGCAGTCTAGCGCTAAGCTCCTACGAGCAGTACTTC. This codes for CASSLALSSYEQYF.

The chain carries TRBV19 and TRBJ2-7, with 9 bases matching TRBD2. The CDR3 runs to 15 residues. V trimming: 5 bases; J trimming: 6 bases; junction bases outside the gene matches: 11. Germline CDR1 is LNHDA and CDR2 is SQIVND (reference sequence). The CDR3 coding sequence is TGTGCCAGTAGTCCTCAGCGGGAGGATCGCGGCGAGCAGTACTTC. Its protein product is CASSPQREDRGEQYF.

V usage is TRBV9 and J usage is TRBJ1-2; tentatively, D is TRBD1 (5 bases). V gave up 4 bases and J gave up 3 bases, with 16 bases separating them. The germline CDR1 and CDR2 sequences are SGDLS and YYNGEE. This CDR3 comprises 15 residues. CDR3 sequence: CASSPKGAGDYGYTF. CDR3 sequence (DNA): TGTGCCAGCAGCCCCAAAGGGGCAGGAGACTATGGCTACACCTTC.

The chain has TRBV6-5 and TRBJ2-7, with 8 bases matching TRBD1. Unmatched junction bases numbered 8, after V lost 6 bases and J lost 1 base. Germline values: CDR1 MNHEY, CDR2 SVGAGI. The CDR3 totals 15 residues. The CDR3, as DNA: TGTGCCAGCAGATTCCGGGACAGGAGATCCTACGAGCAGTACTTC. It encodes CASRFRDRRSYEQYF.

This clone was counted a few times. The chain recombines TRBV27 with TRBJ2-7; 8 bases are a match to TRBD1. The CDR3 is 14 amino acids. Germline-derived CDR1 and CDR2 are MNHEY and SMNVEV (reference sequence). Germline trimming cut 3 bases from V and 5 bases from J; bases unmatched to any gene: 6. The CDR3 spells CASSFRQGSNEQYF. In DNA, the CDR3 is TGTGCCAGCAGTTTTCGACAGGGGTCCAACGAGCAGTACTTC.

The V and J genes are TRBV6-5 and TRBJ2-5, with D possibly matching TRBD2 (5 bases). The ends were cut back, 0 bases at V and 5 bases at J, with 13 bases in the middle. The CDR3 consists of 15 residues. The germline V gene encodes CDR1 MNHEY and CDR2 SVGAGI. CDR3 sequence: CASSYSNPGFETQYF. CDR3 DNA: TGTGCCAGCAGTTACTCGAACCCGGGGTTCGAGACCCAGTACTTC.

This clone was seen a few times. The rearrangement uses TRBV30 and TRBJ1-4, with unresolved D. The V and J ends lost 1 base and 8 bases respectively, with 8 bases between them. CDR3 length equals 12 residues. Germline CDR1 is GTSNPN and CDR2 is SVGIG (reference sequence). The CDR3 loop is CAWSGQREKLFF. In DNA form, the CDR3 reads TGTGCCTGGAGTGGACAAAGGGAAAAACTGTTTTTT.

The V and J genes are TRBV7-8 and TRBJ1-4; 10 bases align to TRBD1. The CDR3 has 18 amino acids. The V gene end was trimmed by 1 base and the J gene end by 5 bases; junction bases not matched to a gene: 10. Germline CDR1 is SGHVS and CDR2 is FQNEAQ. The CDR3 sequence: CASSLEGTGARENEKLFF. The DNA for the CDR3 is TGTGCCAGCAGCTTAGAGGGGACAGGGGCGCGAGAAAATGAAAAACTGTTTTTT.